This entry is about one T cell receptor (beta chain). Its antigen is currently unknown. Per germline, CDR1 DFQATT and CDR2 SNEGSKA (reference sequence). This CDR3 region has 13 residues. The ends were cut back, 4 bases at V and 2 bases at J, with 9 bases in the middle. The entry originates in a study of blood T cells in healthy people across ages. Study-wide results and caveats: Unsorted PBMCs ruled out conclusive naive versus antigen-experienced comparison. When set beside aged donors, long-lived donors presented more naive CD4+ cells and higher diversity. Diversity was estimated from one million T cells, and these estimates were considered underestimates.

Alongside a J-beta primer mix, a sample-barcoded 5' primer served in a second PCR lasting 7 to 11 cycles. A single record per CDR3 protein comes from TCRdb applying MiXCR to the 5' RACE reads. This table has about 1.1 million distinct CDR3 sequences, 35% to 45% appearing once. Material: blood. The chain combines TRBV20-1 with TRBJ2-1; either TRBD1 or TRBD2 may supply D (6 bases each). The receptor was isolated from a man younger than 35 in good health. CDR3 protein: CSAMGGPYNEQFF. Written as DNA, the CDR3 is TGCAGTGCTATGGGGGGCCCCTACAATGAGCAGTTCTTC.